Listed below are T cell receptor beta chains from one sample, sequenced in a study of blood T cells in healthy people across ages. Via MiXCR, TCRdb re-called the 5' RACE reads, giving one row per CDR3 protein. Of roughly 1,300,000 distinct CDR3 sequences listed, approximately 59% are singletons. The sequenced sample consisted of blood. Receptors were obtained from a man younger than 30 in good health. Each CDR3 is given with its conserved first and last residue. Each record gives: V gene, clone size, J gene, D gene, CDR3 DNA, CDR3 protein. D genes are given only for firm matches. Only part of the rows carry a size: once, few, many, or a class if the clone is expanded.

v_gene: TRBV27; abundance: -; j_gene: TRBJ1-2; d_gene: -; CDR3nt: TGTGCCAGCACCCCCGGGGGGCTAGCGAACTATGGCTACACCTTC; CDR3aa: CASTPGGLANYGYTF
v_gene: TRBV7-2; abundance: -; j_gene: TRBJ2-1; d_gene: TRBD2; CDR3nt: TGTGCCAGCAGCTTAACTGGCGGGGGGGCCCTTATTCATGAGCAGTTCTTC; CDR3aa: CASSLTGGGALIHEQFF
v_gene: TRBV4-1; abundance: few; j_gene: TRBJ1-1; d_gene: -; CDR3nt: TGCGCCAGCAGCCAAGCGGCAGGGTTCACTGAAGCTTTCTTT; CDR3aa: CASSQAAGFTEAFF
v_gene: TRBV18; abundance: -; j_gene: TRBJ2-1; d_gene: TRBD1; CDR3nt: TGTGCCAGCTCACTTCCCGGACAGGGATTCGCTAGCGTTATGGATGAGCAGTTCTTC; CDR3aa: CASSLPGQGFASVMDEQFF
v_gene: TRBV7-6; abundance: -; j_gene: TRBJ2-4; d_gene: TRBD2; CDR3nt: TGTGCCAGCAGCTTAGACTCTAGGGTAACTAGCGGGAGTATCATGTACTTC; CDR3aa: CASSLDSRVTSGSIMYF
v_gene: TRBV6-1; abundance: -; j_gene: TRBJ2-7; d_gene: TRBD1; CDR3nt: TGTGCCAGCAGAACGGACAGGGACGAGCAGTACTTC; CDR3aa: CASRTDRDEQYF
v_gene: TRBV3-1; abundance: few; j_gene: TRBJ1-4; d_gene: -; CDR3nt: TGTGCCAGCAGCCAAGATGGGACCCGGGAACTGTTTTTT; CDR3aa: CASSQDGTRELFF
v_gene: TRBV29-1; abundance: -; j_gene: TRBJ2-7; d_gene: TRBD2; CDR3nt: TGCAGCGTTGAAGAAGCTAGGGAGGGCCACGAGCAGTACTTC; CDR3aa: CSVEEAREGHEQYF
v_gene: TRBV6-5; abundance: -; j_gene: TRBJ2-5; d_gene: TRBD2; CDR3nt: TGTGCCAGCAGTTACGCGCCCGCGGGGGTTTACCAAGAGACCCAGTACTTC; CDR3aa: CASSYAPAGVYQETQYF
v_gene: TRBV20-1; abundance: -; j_gene: TRBJ2-3; d_gene: -; CDR3nt: TGCAGTGCTAGACTGACAGGACATGTAGATACGCAGTATTTT; CDR3aa: CSARLTGHVDTQYF
v_gene: TRBV2; abundance: -; j_gene: TRBJ1-5; d_gene: -; CDR3nt: TGTGCCAGCAGTGTAAGGGGGAACGCTGGCAATCAGCCCCAGCATTTT; CDR3aa: CASSVRGNAGNQPQHF
v_gene: TRBV28; abundance: few; j_gene: TRBJ1-2; d_gene: -; CDR3nt: TGTGCCAGCAGTTTAGTTCTGAGGGGTTATGGCTACACCTTC; CDR3aa: CASSLVLRGYGYTF
v_gene: TRBV29-1; abundance: few; j_gene: TRBJ2-1; d_gene: -; CDR3nt: TGCAGCGTTCTACGGGAGTCCTACAATGAGCAGTTCTTC; CDR3aa: CSVLRESYNEQFF
v_gene: TRBV7-2; abundance: -; j_gene: TRBJ1-2; d_gene: -; CDR3nt: TGTGCCAGCAGCGACGCTATTTACTATGGCTACACCTTC; CDR3aa: CASSDAIYYGYTF
v_gene: TRBV4-2; abundance: few; j_gene: TRBJ2-7; d_gene: TRBD2; CDR3nt: TGTGCCAGCAGCCAAAATAGCGGGCGCGACGAGCAGTACTTC; CDR3aa: CASSQNSGRDEQYF
v_gene: TRBV28; abundance: -; j_gene: TRBJ2-5; d_gene: -; CDR3nt: TGTGCCAGCAGTCAGACTAGGGAAGAGACCCAGTACTTC; CDR3aa: CASSQTREETQYF
v_gene: TRBV21-1; abundance: few; j_gene: TRBJ2-4; d_gene: -; CDR3nt: TGTGCCAGCCCGCCGGACAGGGTATATCTGCAGAACATTCAGTACTTC; CDR3aa: CASPPDRVYLQNIQYF
v_gene: TRBV20-1; abundance: -; j_gene: TRBJ2-1; d_gene: TRBD1; CDR3nt: TGCAGTGCGCCCGGGACAGGGGGCAATGAGCAGTTCTTC; CDR3aa: CSAPGTGGNEQFF
v_gene: TRBV6-2/TRBV6-3; abundance: -; j_gene: TRBJ1-6; d_gene: TRBD1; CDR3nt: TGTGCCAGCGGACAGGGTGCTAATTCACCCCTCCACTTT; CDR3aa: CASGQGANSPLHF
v_gene: TRBV4-1; abundance: -; j_gene: TRBJ2-7; d_gene: TRBD2; CDR3nt: TGCGCCAGCAGCCAAGTGGGAGGGTTGGTGCAGTACTTC; CDR3aa: CASSQVGGLVQYF
v_gene: TRBV7-6; abundance: -; j_gene: TRBJ2-7; d_gene: -; CDR3nt: TGTGCCAGCAGCTTAGCCAGCCAAAGGAGCGAGCAGTACTTC; CDR3aa: CASSLASQRSEQYF
v_gene: TRBV5-1; abundance: few; j_gene: TRBJ1-1; d_gene: TRBD1; CDR3nt: TGCGCCAGCAGCGTATTGACAGGGGAGAGGACTGAAGCTTTCTTT; CDR3aa: CASSVLTGERTEAFF
v_gene: TRBV7-2; abundance: -; j_gene: TRBJ2-2; d_gene: -; CDR3nt: TGTGCCAGCAGCCCCCGGGACTTTGACACCGGGGAGCTGTTTTTT; CDR3aa: CASSPRDFDTGELFF
v_gene: TRBV6-1; abundance: -; j_gene: TRBJ2-7; d_gene: -; CDR3nt: TGTGCCAGCAGTGAAGCGGGGGGTGGCCCAACCTACGAGCAGTACTTC; CDR3aa: CASSEAGGGPTYEQYF
v_gene: TRBV20-1; abundance: -; j_gene: TRBJ2-5; d_gene: -; CDR3nt: TGCAGTGCTCAGACCGCGACTTGGGAAGAGACCCAGTACTTC; CDR3aa: CSAQTATWEETQYF
v_gene: TRBV12-3/TRBV12-4; abundance: -; j_gene: TRBJ1-5; d_gene: -; CDR3nt: TGTGCCAGCAGTTCGTCCGGTACGAGCAATCAGCCCCAGCATTTT; CDR3aa: CASSSSGTSNQPQHF
v_gene: TRBV15; abundance: few; j_gene: TRBJ2-7; d_gene: TRBD2; CDR3nt: TGTGCCACCAGCACACGAAGGACTAGCGGGAGTTTTTACGAGCAGTACTTC; CDR3aa: CATSTRRTSGSFYEQYF
v_gene: TRBV29-1; abundance: -; j_gene: TRBJ1-2; d_gene: -; CDR3nt: TGCAGCGTTGGGAACCCCACAGGTTTCTATGGCTACACCTTC; CDR3aa: CSVGNPTGFYGYTF
v_gene: TRBV2; abundance: -; j_gene: TRBJ2-7; d_gene: -; CDR3nt: TGTGCCAGCAGTGACTTTGTGGACGAGCAGTACTTC; CDR3aa: CASSDFVDEQYF
v_gene: TRBV6-2/TRBV6-3; abundance: few; j_gene: TRBJ2-3; d_gene: -; CDR3nt: TGTGCCAGCAGTTACAATCCGAAGGATACGCAGTATTTT; CDR3aa: CASSYNPKDTQYF
v_gene: TRBV6-2/TRBV6-3; abundance: few; j_gene: TRBJ2-7; d_gene: -; CDR3nt: TGTGCCAGCCTATTTCGGGGCGGACCAAACTACGAGCAGTACTTC; CDR3aa: CASLFRGGPNYEQYF
v_gene: TRBV4-3; abundance: -; j_gene: TRBJ2-1; d_gene: -; CDR3nt: TGCGCCAGCAGCCAAGCGTGGGGGGGCTTATCCTACAATGAGCAGTTCTTC; CDR3aa: CASSQAWGGLSYNEQFF
v_gene: TRBV10-1; abundance: -; j_gene: TRBJ2-7; d_gene: -; CDR3nt: TGCGCCAGCAGTAGGCGGTTGAGGACGACCTCCTACGAGCAGTACTTC; CDR3aa: CASSRRLRTTSYEQYF
v_gene: TRBV5-1; abundance: -; j_gene: TRBJ2-3; d_gene: -; CDR3nt: TGCGCCATCAGCACCTCTAGCACAGATACGCAGTATTTT; CDR3aa: CAISTSSTDTQYF
v_gene: TRBV20-1; abundance: -; j_gene: TRBJ1-5; d_gene: -; CDR3nt: TGCAGTGCTACGAGCAGAAGGGCAGTTAATCAGCCCCAGCATTTT; CDR3aa: CSATSRRAVNQPQHF
v_gene: TRBV21-1; abundance: -; j_gene: TRBJ2-7; d_gene: -; CDR3nt: TGTGCCAGCAGCAAAGTCGCCCTAAGCGAGCAGTACTTC; CDR3aa: CASSKVALSEQYF
v_gene: TRBV7-6; abundance: -; j_gene: TRBJ2-5; d_gene: TRBD1; CDR3nt: TGTGCCAGCAGCTTCAAGACAGGGAAGTACTTC; CDR3aa: CASSFKTGKYF
v_gene: TRBV29-1; abundance: -; j_gene: TRBJ2-7; d_gene: -; CDR3nt: TGCAGCGTGGCTGTGGACGGATCCTACGAGCAGTACTTC; CDR3aa: CSVAVDGSYEQYF
v_gene: TRBV10-3; abundance: -; j_gene: TRBJ2-5; d_gene: -; CDR3nt: TGTGCCATCAGTGAAGGGTACCGAGGGGAGACCCAGTACTTC; CDR3aa: CAISEGYRGETQYF